The rows below give T cell receptor beta chains drawn from one sample of a study of cytomegalovirus exposure and HLA in healthy donors. The table came from immunoSEQ multiplex PCR; TCRdb's copy has only in-frame clones and leaves some out. The data show about 45,000 clones, with roughly 90% seen just once and around 8% held by the top ten. The material sequenced was PBMCs. These receptors originate from a woman in her thirties or forties in good health and CMV-seropositive. Both conserved end residues are part of each CDR3. A D gene is named only where the DNA matches it firmly. Expanded clones get a size class; other rows say once, few or many, or leave the size out.

CDR3aa | CDR3nt | j_gene | d_gene | v_gene | abundance | len
CASSLDSYEQYF | TGTGCCAGCAGCTTAGACAGTTACGAGCAGTACTTC | TRBJ2-7 | - | TRBV11-2 | - | 12
CASSSQARTIYF | TGTGCCAGTTCGTCGCAGGCACGCACCATATATTTT | TRBJ1-3 | - | TRBV19 | - | 12
CASRREAEGGTEAFF | TGTGCCAGCAGAAGGGAAGCGGAGGGTGGCACTGAAGCTTTCTTT | TRBJ1-1 | - | TRBV6-1 | - | 15
CASSPYPRGVSGGYTF | TGTGCCAGCAGTCCCTACCCCAGGGGGGTGTCTGGTGGCTACACCTTC | TRBJ1-2 | TRBD1 | TRBV27 | - | 16
CASSKAAGYWGNQPQHF | TGTGCCAGCAGCAAAGCCGCAGGGTATTGGGGCAATCAGCCCCAGCATTTT | TRBJ1-5 | - | TRBV21-1 | once | 17
CASSLSTGSYGYTF | TGTGCCAGCAGCTTATCTACAGGGTCCTATGGCTACACCTTC | TRBJ1-2 | - | TRBV11-2 | - | 14
CASSPGQGNTGELFF | TGTGCCAGTAGCCCCGGACAGGGTAACACCGGGGAGCTGTTTTTT | TRBJ2-2 | TRBD1 | TRBV19 | once | 15
CAGWGTGGSYEQYF | TGTGCCGGTTGGGGGACAGGAGGATCCTACGAGCAGTACTTC | TRBJ2-7 | TRBD1 | TRBV27 | - | 14
CASSPGGFGFFYGEQYF | TGTGCCAGCAGTCCGGGGGGGTTTGGGTTTTTCTACGGCGAGCAGTACTTC | TRBJ2-7 | TRBD2 | TRBV28 | - | 17
CASSLTGGNQPQHF | TGTGCCAGCAGCCTCACAGGGGGCAATCAGCCCCAGCATTTT | TRBJ1-5 | TRBD1 | TRBV7-9 | - | 14
CATTAGQAFGGANVLTF | TGTGCCACCACGGCGGGACAGGCGTTTGGGGGGGCCAACGTCCTGACTTTC | TRBJ2-6 | TRBD1 | TRBV15 | few | 17
CASSLTTGALTGELFF | TGCGCCAGCAGCCTCACGACAGGGGCGCTCACCGGGGAGCTGTTTTTT | TRBJ2-2 | TRBD1 | TRBV5-1 | - | 16
CASSEGTGGSYNEQFF | TGTGCCAGCAGTGAAGGGACAGGGGGCTCCTACAATGAGCAGTTCTTC | TRBJ2-1 | TRBD1 | TRBV6-1 | - | 16
CASSYRVQGWNTEAFF | TGTGCCAGCAGTTACAGGGTTCAGGGGTGGAACACTGAAGCTTTCTTT | TRBJ1-1 | - | TRBV6-5 | - | 16
CASRFSSRGSYEQYF | TGTGCCAGCAGGTTTTCCTCCAGGGGGTCCTACGAGCAGTACTTC | TRBJ2-7 | TRBD1 | TRBV5-8 | - | 15
CASSLDSQAGIKSEQYF | TGCGCCAGCAGCTTGGACTCTCAAGCGGGCATAAAAAGCGAGCAGTACTTC | TRBJ2-7 | - | TRBV5-1 | - | 17
CASSVSYEQYF | TGTGCCAGCAGTGTATCCTACGAGCAGTACTTC | TRBJ2-7 | - | TRBV2 | - | 11
CASSVPLGTSGSTDTQYF | TGTGCCAGCAGTGTTCCACTCGGGACTAGCGGGAGCACAGATACGCAGTATTTT | TRBJ2-3 | TRBD2 | TRBV28 | - | 18
CATRRGTGGSYEQYF | TGTGCCACCCGGAGAGGAACAGGGGGATCCTACGAGCAGTACTTC | TRBJ2-7 | TRBD1 | TRBV19 | - | 15
CASSSTQGAFSPLHF | TGTGCCAGCAGTTCAACACAGGGGGCTTTTTCACCCCTCCACTTT | TRBJ1-6 | TRBD1 | TRBV6-5 | - | 15
CASSEDPYSNQPQHF | TGTGCCAGTAGTGAGGATCCTTATAGCAATCAGCCCCAGCATTTT | TRBJ1-5 | - | TRBV19 | - | 15
CASSEARGRKEQYF | TGTGCCAGCAGTGAAGCGAGGGGGCGGAAGGAGCAGTACTTC | TRBJ2-7 | TRBD1 | TRBV6-1 | - | 14
CASRRRAGELFF | TGTGCCAGCAGGAGGAGGGCCGGGGAGCTGTTTTTT | TRBJ2-2 | - | TRBV27 | - | 12
CASSIESWTGGRSPLHF | TGTGCCAGTAGTATAGAGAGCTGGACAGGGGGAAGGTCACCCCTCCACTTT | TRBJ1-6 | TRBD1 | TRBV19 | once | 17
CASSGETRETQYF | TGCGCCAGCAGCGGGGAGACTAGGGAGACCCAGTACTTC | TRBJ2-5 | - | TRBV5-1 | - | 13
CAIGQGGQETQYF | TGTGCCATCGGACAAGGTGGCCAAGAGACCCAGTACTTC | TRBJ2-5 | - | TRBV10-3 | - | 13
CASSLRGRGSTDTQYF | TGTGCCAGCAGCTTGAGGGGGAGGGGTTCCACAGATACGCAGTATTTT | TRBJ2-3 | - | TRBV5-4 | few | 16
CSVDINEKLFF | TGCAGCGTAGACATTAATGAAAAACTGTTTTTT | TRBJ1-4 | - | TRBV29-1 | - | 11
CASKGQGGGTGELFF | TGTGCCAGCAAGGGCCAAGGAGGAGGTACCGGGGAGCTGTTTTTT | TRBJ2-2 | - | TRBV6-1 | once | 15
CASSPSAGGSSYEQYF | TGTGCCAGCTCTCCAAGTGCGGGGGGAAGCTCCTACGAGCAGTACTTC | TRBJ2-7 | TRBD2 | TRBV18 | - | 16
CASSHLSGGSSYEQYF | TGTGCCAGCAGCCATCTAAGCGGTGGGAGCTCCTACGAGCAGTACTTC | TRBJ2-7 | - | TRBV5-4 | - | 16
CASSSGVSGANVLTF | TGCGCCAGCAGCTCAGGCGTCTCTGGGGCCAACGTCCTGACTTTC | TRBJ2-6 | - | TRBV5-1 | - | 15
CASSLRQGAGQPQHF | TGTGCCAGCAGCTTAAGGCAGGGCGCAGGTCAGCCCCAGCATTTT | TRBJ1-5 | - | TRBV7-2 | - | 15
CATSRDPGDRFQPQHF | TGTGCCACCAGCAGAGATCCCGGAGACAGGTTCCAGCCCCAGCATTTT | TRBJ1-5 | - | TRBV15 | - | 16
CASTPSEGPGNTIYF | TGTGCCAGCACTCCTAGTGAGGGCCCTGGAAACACCATATATTTT | TRBJ1-3 | - | TRBV7-9 | - | 15
CASRAGTWSSYEQYF | TGTGCCAGCAGAGCCGGGACTTGGAGCTCCTACGAGCAGTACTTC | TRBJ2-7 | - | TRBV5-8 | - | 15
CASSLVSYNEQFF | TGTGCCAGCAGCCTCGTATCCTACAATGAGCAGTTCTTC | TRBJ2-1 | - | TRBV11-3 | - | 13
CASHSSGGAWTGELFF | TGCGCCAGCCACTCTTCGGGGGGCGCGTGGACCGGGGAGCTGTTTTTT | TRBJ2-2 | - | TRBV5-1 | - | 16
CASRGQGVNQPQHF | TGTGCCAGCAGGGGACAGGGTGTCAATCAGCCCCAGCATTTT | TRBJ1-5 | TRBD1 | TRBV7-6 | - | 14
CASSEFVILRGYTF | TGTGCCAGCAGTGAATTCGTGATCCTACGGGGCTACACCTTC | TRBJ1-2 | - | TRBV6-1 | - | 14
CASSQTRLAGDTQYF | TGTGCCAGCAGCCAAACCCGACTAGCGGGAGATACGCAGTATTTT | TRBJ2-3 | TRBD2 | TRBV14 | few | 15
CAWSQGVGIYGYTF | TGTGCCTGGAGTCAGGGGGTTGGGATCTATGGCTACACCTTC | TRBJ1-2 | TRBD1 | TRBV30 | - | 14
CASQTGVNEKLFF | TGTGCCAGCCAAACAGGGGTTAATGAAAAACTGTTTTTT | TRBJ1-4 | TRBD1 | TRBV2 | - | 13
CASSEALRGLPLHF | TGTGCCAGCAGTGAAGCGCTTCGGGGTCTACCCCTCCACTTT | TRBJ1-6 | - | TRBV2 | - | 14
CASSTLQKINTDTQYF | TGTGCCAGTAGTACCCTACAGAAGATTAACACAGATACGCAGTATTTT | TRBJ2-3 | - | TRBV19 | - | 16
CASRPNRVNEQYF | TGTGCCAGTAGGCCCAACAGGGTAAACGAGCAGTACTTC | TRBJ2-7 | - | TRBV19 | - | 13
CASSVLPERYSNQPQHF | TGTGCCAGCAGTGTACTGCCCGAGCGGTATAGCAATCAGCCCCAGCATTTT | TRBJ1-5 | - | TRBV2 | - | 17
CASGPPQDTQYF | TGTGCCAGCGGCCCCCCACAGGATACGCAGTATTTT | TRBJ2-3 | - | TRBV6-5 | - | 12
CASRPSGSGAQETQYF | TGCGCCAGCAGGCCTAGCGGGAGTGGGGCACAAGAGACCCAGTACTTC | TRBJ2-5 | TRBD2 | TRBV5-1 | - | 16
CASSVRGWYEQYF | TGTGCCAGTAGTGTACGGGGGTGGTACGAGCAGTACTTC | TRBJ2-7 | - | TRBV19 | - | 13
CASSLSGGRGLISSYNEQFF | TGTGCCAGCAGTTTAAGCGGCGGGAGAGGGCTTATTTCGTCCTACAATGAGCAGTTCTTC | TRBJ2-1 | TRBD2 | TRBV27 | - | 20
CASSLKGDQPQHF | TGTGCCAGCAGCTTAAAGGGAGATCAGCCCCAGCATTTT | TRBJ1-5 | - | TRBV7-2 | once | 13
CASRRGLEETQYF | TGTGCCAGCAGGAGGGGGCTGGAGGAGACCCAGTACTTC | TRBJ2-5 | TRBD1 | TRBV7-3 | few | 13
CASSKARVGGNNEQFF | TGTGCCAGCTCTAAAGCAAGGGTGGGGGGGAACAATGAGCAGTTCTTC | TRBJ2-1 | TRBD2 | TRBV7-2 | once | 16
CASSLDRGQPQHF | TGTGCCAGCAGCTTAGATCGGGGTCAGCCCCAGCATTTT | TRBJ1-5 | - | TRBV11-2 | - | 13
CASSQWTGHNEQFF | TGTGCCAGCAGCCAATGGACAGGTCACAATGAGCAGTTCTTC | TRBJ2-1 | TRBD1 | TRBV7-9 | once | 14